These 14 T cell receptor beta chains came from one sample sequenced in a study of human T cells and chemical hapten exposure. Documented time point: healthy volunteer bleed at 2 weeks. Someone pulled total RNA out of unfractionated whole blood. TCRdb reprocessed the RACE reads with MiXCR, giving one entry per CDR3 protein. The table shows some 46,000 distinct CDR3 sequences, with roughly 4% occurring only once. The sequenced material came from whole blood. These receptors originate from a female donor in good health. Some clones in this sample may be carry-over from other donors' samples.

The table lists this clonotype with many counts. The chain uses TRBV14 and TRBJ2-1, with TRBD1 matching 7 bases. Unmatched junction bases numbered 3, after V lost 4 bases and J lost 0 bases. CDR1 is SGHDN and CDR2 is FVKESK in the germline V gene. CDR3 size: 15 residues. The CDR3 sequence: CASSPTGVSYNEQFF. CDR3 DNA: TGTGCCAGCAGCCCAACAGGGGTCTCCTACAATGAGCAGTTCTTC.

This clonotype was picked up many times. The chain has TRBV24-1 and TRBJ2-7; 11 nucleotides match TRBD1. V shed 4 bases and J 3 bases; nucleotides not matched to a gene: 4. Per germline, CDR1 KGHDR and CDR2 SFDVKD. The CDR3 contains 15 residues. The CDR3 nucleotides read TGTGCCACCAGTGAGACCGGGACAGGGGGCTACGAGCAGTACTTC. This gives the protein CATSETGTGGYEQYF.

Many counts were recorded for this clonotype. The chain has TRBV5-1 and TRBJ1-6; 9 bases line up with TRBD1. CDR3 length equals 14 residues. The ends lost 3 bases at V and 8 bases at J; junction bases unmatched: 3. Germline V gene sequence: CDR1 SGHRS, CDR2 YFSETQ. Here the CDR3 reads CASSSGQGDSPLHF. The CDR3 DNA sequence: TGCGCCAGCAGCTCGGGACAGGGAGATTCACCCCTCCACTTT.

This clonotype appeared many times. The CDR3 loop is CASSPRQGNSPLHF. CDR3 in DNA: TGTGCCAGCAGCCCCCGACAGGGCAATTCACCCCTCCACTTT. The chain couples TRBV16 to TRBJ1-6; 7 positions match TRBD1. With 4 bases clipped from V and 7 bases from J, the junction kept 4 bases outside the gene matches. Germline V gives CDR1 KGHSY, CDR2 FQNENV. The CDR3 is 14 amino acids.

The chain uses TRBV20-1 and TRBJ2-7; 7 bases agree with TRBD1. The CDR3 has 15 amino acids. Looked up from germline, CDR1 is DFQATT and CDR2 is SNEGSKA (reference sequence). V shed 3 bases and J 4 bases; nucleotides not matched to a gene: 12. The CDR3 is CSASPDRDALYEQYF. In nucleotides, the CDR3 is TGCAGTGCTAGTCCTGACAGGGACGCCCTTTACGAGCAGTACTTC.

The chain is built from TRBV3-1 and TRBJ2-3; D not resolved. Trimming took 4 bases from V and 3 from J, leaving 8 bases between them. The CDR3 is made up of 13 amino acids. Germline V gene sequence: CDR1 LGHDT, CDR2 YNNKEL (reference sequence). The CDR3 coding sequence is TGTGCCAGCAGCCTATCGTTGACAGATACGCAGTATTTT. Translation: CASSLSLTDTQYF.

This clonotype was recorded many times. V is TRBV29-1 and J is TRBJ1-2; possibly TRBD1 for D (5 bases). Trimming stripped 6 bases from V and 6 bases from J, with 23 bases between. The germline V gene encodes CDR1 SQVTM and CDR2 ANQGSEA. The CDR3 spans 15 residues. This CDR3 is CSVRAQGSATHGYTF. The CDR3 DNA sequence: TGCAGCGTCCGGGCGCAGGGTTCCGCTACCCATGGCTACACCTTC.

The sample holds many counts of this clonotype. The V and J genes are TRBV6-1 and TRBJ1-1; D is unclear. V was cut by 7 bases and J by 6 bases, with 15 bases left in between. The CDR3 length is 13 residues. Germline V gives CDR1 MNHNS, CDR2 SASEGT. CDR3 amino acids: CASKYGQAAEAFF. In DNA form, the CDR3 reads TGTGCCAGCAAGTACGGCCAGGCCGCTGAAGCTTTCTTT.

This clonotype was recorded many times. The chain links TRBV10-3 to TRBJ1-4; no clear D. The V and J ends lost 3 bases and 0 bases respectively, with 17 bases between them. Germline V CDR1 and CDR2: ENHRY, SYGVKD. CDR3 length equals 18 residues. The CDR3 region is CAISDTQVERATNEKLFF. DNA for the CDR3: TGTGCCATCAGTGATACCCAGGTGGAAAGAGCAACTAATGAAAAACTGTTTTTT.

At least ten counts were recorded for this clonotype. The chain employs TRBV6-6 and TRBJ2-3; no definite D call. CDR3 length: 12 amino acids. Germline V lookup: CDR1 MNHNY, CDR2 SVGAGI (reference sequence). V was clipped by 5 bases and J by 6 bases, with 9 bases between them. This chain's CDR3 is CASSSSVDTQYF. CDR3 in DNA: TGTGCCAGCAGTAGTAGTGTGGATACGCAGTATTTT.

The sample holds many counts of this clonotype. J is TRBJ2-1 and V is TRBV3-1; D is undetermined. CDR1 and CDR2 from the germline V gene are LGHDT and YNNKEL (reference sequence). Trimming took off 5 bases at V and 6 bases at J, with 11 bases between the two ends. The CDR3 spans 13 residues. The CDR3 region has the DNA TGTGCCAGCAGCACCCGAAAGGTCAATGAGCAGTTCTTC. The encoded protein is CASSTRKVNEQFF.

This clonotype was picked up many times. The chain carries TRBV6-1 and TRBJ1-3, with D unresolved. Germline CDR1 is MNHNS and CDR2 is SASEGT. The CDR3 contains 15 residues. The ends were cut back, 4 bases at V and 2 bases at J, with 12 bases in the middle. The CDR3 region has the DNA TGTGCCAGCAGTGTAGCGGCTTTAGCTGGAAACACCATATATTTT. Translation: CASSVAALAGNTIYF.

Only a few counts were recorded for this clonotype. CDR3 protein: CASSPPKADTQYF. In nucleotides, the CDR3 is TGTGCCAGCAGCCCGCCGAAGGCAGATACGCAGTATTTT. The chain couples TRBV7-2 to TRBJ2-3; D is unresolved. V was clipped by 5 bases and J by 4 bases, with 10 bases between them. The germline V gene encodes CDR1 SGHTA and CDR2 FQGNSA. This CDR3 is 13 amino acids long.

This clonotype was seen at least ten times. J is TRBJ2-5 and V is TRBV18; TRBD2 aligns across 14 bases. There are 15 residues in the CDR3. The germline gives CDR1 KGHSH, CDR2 LQKENI. V was pared by 3 bases and J by 4 bases, with 1 base of the junction left unmatched. The CDR3 sequence is CASSPGTSGRETQYF. The DNA of the CDR3 is TGTGCCAGCTCACCTGGGACTAGCGGGAGAGAGACCCAGTACTTC.